The T cell receptor beta chain described here comes from a study of blood T cells in healthy people across ages. General study findings and limits: Because donor CMV status was unknown, expanded clonotype changes were possibly confounded.

On this clonotype: Its antigen remains unknown.

Primers used in a second PCR of roughly 6 to 12 cycles were a sample-barcoded 5' primer and a J-beta primer mix. The study obtained at least 2.5 million CDR3-containing paired-end reads from every sample. TCRdb independently ran MiXCR on the 5' RACE reads; one entry per CDR3 protein. This table holds some 1,800,000 distinct CDR3 sequences, more than 35% found once. The receptor was derived from a human donor in good health. The sequenced sample was blood.

This CDR3 is CASSPGTLRFNEQYF. CDR3 nucleotide sequence: TGTGCCAGCAGCCCCGGGACCTTGAGATTCAATGAGCAGTACTTC. V and J are TRBV7-9 and TRBJ2-7; either TRBD1 or TRBD2 may fit D (5 bases each). The germline V gene has CDR1 SEHNR and CDR2 FQNEAQ (reference sequence). This CDR3 is 15 amino acids long. The V end was cut by 5 bases, the J end by 7 bases, with 21 bases between.